This T cell receptor (beta chain) originates from a study of technical replicates of blood from several donors. Some clones are missing from TCRdb's copy, which holds only in-frame ones; the method was immunoSEQ multiplex PCR. The data contain under 100,000 clones, about 93% of them singletons. The CDR3 length is 16 residues. From germline, CDR1 is MGHRA and CDR2 YSYEKL. V dropped 0 bases and J dropped 5 bases, with 16 bases sitting between them. V gene TRBV4-1 combines with J gene TRBJ2-5, with a possible D match to TRBD1 (5 bases). Sequenced sample: T cells isolated from PBMCs. The clonotype comes from a human donor in good health. CDR3 nucleotide sequence: TGCGCCAGCAGCCAAGATCTGGGGCCTGGGCTGGAGACCCAGTACTTC. It translates to CASSQDLGPGLETQYF.